This T cell receptor (beta chain) comes out of a study of cytomegalovirus exposure and HLA in healthy donors. Across the whole study: It was reported in a later analysis that the 95 to 150 validation repertoires used the same platform as the 500 to 700 first-cohort repertoires.

The CDR3 sequence is 14 residues long. Germline assignment: CDR1 SQVTM and CDR2 ANQGSEA. Trimming took 0 bases from V and 0 from J, leaving 8 bases between them. Using immunoSEQ multiplex PCR, the repertoire was profiled, and TCRdb retains in-frame clones only, with some absent. Of under 200,000 clones in the sample, roughly 96% are singletons; the top ten hold approximately 0.82%. This clonotype originated in a woman under 30 in good health and CMV-seronegative. Material for sequencing was PBMCs. The chain couples TRBV29-1 to TRBJ1-2, with D uncertain. The CDR3 nucleotides read TGCAGCGTTGAAGATAGTAAAACTAACTATGGCTACACCTTC. Translation gives CSVEDSKTNYGYTF.